The T cell receptor (beta chain) described here comes from a study of blood T cell repertoires in COVID-19. As originally analysed: Using reference gene primer amplification, nucleated cell counts were estimated. The protocol was immunoSEQ multiplex PCR, while the TCRdb copy is restricted to in-frame clones and leaves out a portion. Clone size and the V and J calls come from that table; the DNA yielded D and trimming. The repertoire has 270,000 or so clones, 70% to 85% of them found once; the top ten carry about 1.5%. The CDR3 loop spans 14 amino acids. V was shortened by 0 bases and J by 3 bases, with 5 bases between the two germline ends. Germline V gene lookup returns CDR1 LGHDT and CDR2 YNNKEL (reference sequence).

The sequenced material came from peripheral blood. The genes are TRBV3-1 (or the pseudogene TRBV3-2) and TRBJ1-4; D is undetermined. This TCR derives from a human donor with COVID-19, enrolled during active disease. The donor label of this sample is uncertain. Written as DNA, the CDR3 is TGTGCCAGCAGCCAAGAATACTCTAATGAAAAACTGTTTTTT. Translated, it gives CASSQEYSNEKLFF.